One T cell receptor beta chain is described in this entry. The sample originates from a study of PD-L1 blockade in urothelial cancer. Whole-study context: The study recovered a median of roughly 140,000 T cells per blood sample.

The sample's time point: peripheral blood 6 weeks after treatment start. Trimming at V came to 5 bases and at J to 4 bases, leaving 4 bases not matched to a gene. The CDR3 extends over 15 amino acids. From germline, CDR1 is SSHAT and CDR2 FNYEAQ (reference sequence). Sequencing was performed with immunoSEQ multiplex PCR; in TCRdb, only in-frame clones are kept and a portion is missing. The data contain tens of thousands of clones, approximately 81% of them singletons. The gene calls are TRBV7-7 and TRBJ2-1; 11 nucleotides line up with TRBD2. Material: PBMCs, obtained around atezolizumab (anti-PD-L1) treatment. The origin of this receptor is a man between 65 and 80 years old with urothelial cancer. The CDR3 region is CASSAGTSGYNEQFF. The CDR3 DNA reads TGTGCCAGCAGCGCTGGGACTAGCGGATACAATGAGCAGTTCTTC.